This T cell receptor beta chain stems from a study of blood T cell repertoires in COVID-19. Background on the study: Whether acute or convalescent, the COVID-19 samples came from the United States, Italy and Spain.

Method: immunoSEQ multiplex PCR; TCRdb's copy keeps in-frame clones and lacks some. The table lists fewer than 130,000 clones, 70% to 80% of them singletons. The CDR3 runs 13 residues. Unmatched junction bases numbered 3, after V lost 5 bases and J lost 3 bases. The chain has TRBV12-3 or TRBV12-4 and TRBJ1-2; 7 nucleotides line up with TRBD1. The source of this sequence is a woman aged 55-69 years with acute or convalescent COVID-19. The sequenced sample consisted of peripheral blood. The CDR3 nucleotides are TGTGCCAGCAGTCCGGACAGGTACTATGGCTACACCTTC. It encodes CASSPDRYYGYTF.